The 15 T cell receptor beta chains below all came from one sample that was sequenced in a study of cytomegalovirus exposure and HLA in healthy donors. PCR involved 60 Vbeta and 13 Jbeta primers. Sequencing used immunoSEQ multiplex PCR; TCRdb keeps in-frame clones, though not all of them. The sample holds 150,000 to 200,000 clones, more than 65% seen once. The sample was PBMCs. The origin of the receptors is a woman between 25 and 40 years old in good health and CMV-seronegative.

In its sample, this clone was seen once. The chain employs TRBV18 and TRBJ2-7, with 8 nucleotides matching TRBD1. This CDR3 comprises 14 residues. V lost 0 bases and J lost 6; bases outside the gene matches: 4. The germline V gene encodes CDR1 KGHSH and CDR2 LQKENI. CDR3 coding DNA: TGTGCCAGCTCACCACCGGGCAGGGGGCCCGAGCAGTACTTC. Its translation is CASSPPGRGPEQYF.

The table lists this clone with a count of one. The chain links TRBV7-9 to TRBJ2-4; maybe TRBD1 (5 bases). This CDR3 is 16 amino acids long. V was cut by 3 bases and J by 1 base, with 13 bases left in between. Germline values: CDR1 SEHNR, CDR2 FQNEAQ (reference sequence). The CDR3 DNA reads TGTGCCAGCAGCTTGGCCCAGGGCGCCGCCAAAAACATTCAGTACTTC. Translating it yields CASSLAQGAAKNIQYF.

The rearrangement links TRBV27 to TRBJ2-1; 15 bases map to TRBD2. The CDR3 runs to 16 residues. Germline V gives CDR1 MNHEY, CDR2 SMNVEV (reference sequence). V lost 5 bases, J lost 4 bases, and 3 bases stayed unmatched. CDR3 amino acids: CASSGLAGGPYNEQFF. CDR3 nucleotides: TGTGCCAGCAGTGGACTAGCGGGAGGGCCTTACAATGAGCAGTTCTTC.

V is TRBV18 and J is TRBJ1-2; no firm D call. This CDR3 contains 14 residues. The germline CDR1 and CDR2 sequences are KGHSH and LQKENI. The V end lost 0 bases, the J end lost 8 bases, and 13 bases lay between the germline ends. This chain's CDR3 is CASSPPGPILGYTF. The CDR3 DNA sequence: TGTGCCAGCTCACCACCGGGCCCGATCCTGGGCTACACCTTC. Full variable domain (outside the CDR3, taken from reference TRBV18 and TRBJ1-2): NAGVMQNPRHLVRRRGQEARLRCSPMKGHSHVYWYRQLPEEGLKFMVYLQKENIIDESGMPKERFSAEFPKEGPSILRIQQVVRGDSAAYFCASSPPGPILGYTFGSGTRLTVV.

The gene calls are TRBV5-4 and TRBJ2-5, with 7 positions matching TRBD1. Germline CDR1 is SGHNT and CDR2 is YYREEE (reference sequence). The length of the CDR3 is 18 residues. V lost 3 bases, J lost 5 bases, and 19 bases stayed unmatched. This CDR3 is CASSSETGMGPGWETQYF. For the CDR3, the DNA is TGTGCCAGCAGCTCGGAGACAGGGATGGGGCCAGGATGGGAGACCCAGTACTTC.

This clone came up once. The CDR3, as DNA: TGTGCCAGCAGCTTGGGGCAGATGAGCTCCTACAATGAGCAGTTCTTC. This translates into CASSLGQMSSYNEQFF. V and J are TRBV11-2 and TRBJ2-1, with D possibly matching TRBD1 (5 bases). CDR3 length equals 16 residues. Germline CDR1 reads SGHAT; CDR2 reads FQNNGV. V lost 3 bases and J 0 bases, leaving 12 bases between the germline ends.

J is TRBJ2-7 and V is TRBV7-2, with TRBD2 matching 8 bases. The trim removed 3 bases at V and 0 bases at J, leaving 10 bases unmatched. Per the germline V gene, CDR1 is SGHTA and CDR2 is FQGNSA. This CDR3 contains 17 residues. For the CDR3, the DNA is TGTGCCAGCAGCTTGGGCCCCACTAGCGGTTCCTCCTACGAGCAGTACTTC. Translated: CASSLGPTSGSSYEQYF.

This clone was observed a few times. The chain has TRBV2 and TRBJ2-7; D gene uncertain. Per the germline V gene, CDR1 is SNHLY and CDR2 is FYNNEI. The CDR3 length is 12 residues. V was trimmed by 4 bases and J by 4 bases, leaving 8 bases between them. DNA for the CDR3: TGTGCCAGCAGTGCAGGTGGTTACGAGCAGTACTTC. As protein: CASSAGGYEQYF.

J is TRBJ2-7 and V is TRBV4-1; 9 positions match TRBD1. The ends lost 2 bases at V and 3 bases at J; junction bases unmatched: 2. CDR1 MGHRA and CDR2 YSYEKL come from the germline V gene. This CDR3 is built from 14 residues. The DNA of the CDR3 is TGCGCCAGCAGCCAACCGACAGGGGGCTACGAGCAGTACTTC. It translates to CASSQPTGGYEQYF.

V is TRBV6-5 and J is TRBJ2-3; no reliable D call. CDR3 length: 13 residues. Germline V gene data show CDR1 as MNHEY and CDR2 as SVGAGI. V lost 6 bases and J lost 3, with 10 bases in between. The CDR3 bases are TGTGCCAGCAGCCCAACAAATACAGATACGCAGTATTTT. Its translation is CASSPTNTDTQYF.

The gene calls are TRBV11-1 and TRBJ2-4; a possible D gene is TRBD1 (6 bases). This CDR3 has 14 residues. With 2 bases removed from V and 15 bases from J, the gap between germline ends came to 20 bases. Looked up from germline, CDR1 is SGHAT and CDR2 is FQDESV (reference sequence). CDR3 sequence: CASSLQPRQDPMYF. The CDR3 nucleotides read TGTGCCAGCAGCTTACAGCCCCGACAGGACCCTATGTACTTC.

CDR3 nucleotides: TGTGCCAGCAGTCCAAGACTTTCAAACCGGGACAGGGGGTCGAATGAGCAGTTCTTC. As protein: CASSPRLSNRDRGSNEQFF. The genes are TRBV9 and TRBJ2-1; 11 bases align to TRBD1. This CDR3 has 19 residues. CDR1 is SGDLS, CDR2 YYNGEE, per germline. V gave up 5 bases and J gave up 7 bases; unmatched junction bases: 20.

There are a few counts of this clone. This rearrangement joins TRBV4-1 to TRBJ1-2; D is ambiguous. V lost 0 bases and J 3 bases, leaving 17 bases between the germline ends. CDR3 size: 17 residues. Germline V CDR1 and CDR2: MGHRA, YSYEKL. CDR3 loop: CASSQDYSQTYYYGYTF. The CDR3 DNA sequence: TGCGCCAGCAGCCAAGATTATAGTCAGACTTACTACTATGGCTACACCTTC.

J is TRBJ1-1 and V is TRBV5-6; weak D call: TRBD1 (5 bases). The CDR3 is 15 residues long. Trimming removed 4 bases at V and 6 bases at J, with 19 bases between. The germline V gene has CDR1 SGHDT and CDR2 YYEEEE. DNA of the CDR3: TGTGCCAGCAGCCCCGCGGGGGGGGGAAGTGCTGAAGCTTTCTTT. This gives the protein CASSPAGGGSAEAFF.

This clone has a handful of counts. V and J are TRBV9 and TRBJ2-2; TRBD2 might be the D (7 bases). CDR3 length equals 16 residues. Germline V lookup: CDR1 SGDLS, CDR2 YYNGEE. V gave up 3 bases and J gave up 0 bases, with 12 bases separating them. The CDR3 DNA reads TGTGCCAGCAGCGCAGGAGGGGGGGCGAACACCGGGGAGCTGTTTTTT. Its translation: CASSAGGGANTGELFF.